These 8 T cell receptor beta chains came from one sample sequenced in a study of CD8 T cells in Susac syndrome. After extraction with the RNeasy kit, about 0.5 to 1 ug of the RNA was reverse transcribed using random hexamers. TCRdb called the immunoSEQ multiplex PCR reads again in MiXCR, with one record for every CDR3 protein. The sample contains about 190,000 distinct CDR3 sequences, 95% of which appear only once. The sequencing input was CD8+ T cells from PBMCs. These receptors were collected from a human donor with Susac syndrome.

This chain connects TRBV9 to TRBJ2-5; possible D gene TRBD1, 5 bases. The germline V and J ends were trimmed by 0 bases and 1 base, with 7 bases remaining between them. The CDR3 runs to 14 residues. Per the germline V gene, CDR1 is SGDLS and CDR2 is YYNGEE. The DNA of the CDR3 is TGTGCCAGCAGCGTAGGACAGACCCAAGAGACCCAGTACTTC. Amino acids: CASSVGQTQETQYF.

This chain joins TRBV11-2 and TRBJ2-4; D may be TRBD1 (6 bases). The CDR3 sequence is 17 residues long. V was clipped by 4 bases and J by 1 base, with 17 bases between them. CDR1 SGHAT and CDR2 FQNNGV come from the germline V gene. The CDR3 sequence is CASSSTLTDRAKNIQYF. The CDR3 nucleotides read TGTGCCAGCAGCTCCACCCTGACCGACAGGGCCAAAAACATTCAGTACTTC.

The chain uses TRBV15 and TRBJ2-6; TRBD1 matches 7 bases. Losses at the gene ends were 3 bases for V and 4 bases for J; bases not matched to a gene: 3. The CDR3 consists of 15 residues. Germline CDR1 reads LNHNV; CDR2 reads YYDKDF (reference sequence). DNA of the CDR3: TGTGCCACCAGCAGCGAGACAGGGGGGGCCAACGTCCTGACTTTC. Encoded protein: CATSSETGGANVLTF.

V usage is TRBV27 and J usage is TRBJ2-5; D is possibly TRBD2 (6 bases). CDR3 length: 14 residues. Looked up from germline, CDR1 is MNHEY and CDR2 is SMNVEV (reference sequence). V gave up 3 bases and J gave up 6 bases, with 14 bases separating them. In DNA form, the CDR3 reads TGTGCCAGCAGTTTGGAGGGGTCATCGAAGACCCAGTACTTC. Its translation is CASSLEGSSKTQYF.

The V call is TRBV30, the J call TRBJ2-7, with D possibly being TRBD1 (6 bases). V was trimmed by 2 bases and J by 4 bases, leaving 12 bases between them. The CDR3 covers 13 residues. Germline V gives CDR1 GTSNPN, CDR2 SVGIG (reference sequence). DNA of the CDR3: TGTGCCTGGAGTTGGGGCAGGGGATACGAGCAGTACTTC. Residues: CAWSWGRGYEQYF.

The chain combines TRBV20-1 with TRBJ1-1; D gene ambiguous. Per the germline V gene, CDR1 is DFQATT and CDR2 is SNEGSKA (reference sequence). This CDR3 region has 12 residues. The V gene lost 3 bases and the J gene lost 1 base, with 6 bases spanning the gap. The CDR3 loop reads CSASWRNTEAFF. The CDR3 bases are TGCAGTGCTAGCTGGCGGAACACTGAAGCTTTCTTT.

This clonotype has just one count. As DNA, the CDR3 is TGTGCCAGCAGTTTAGGCCGAGGGGAATGGTCGGGCACAGATACGCAGTATTTT. Encoded protein: CASSLGRGEWSGTDTQYF. V gene TRBV12-3 or TRBV12-4 combines with J gene TRBJ2-3; possibly TRBD1 or TRBD2 for D (5 bases each). V shed 1 base and J shed 1 base, with 18 bases lying between them. CDR3 size: 18 residues.

V is TRBV20-1 and J is TRBJ2-2, with a tentative D call TRBD1 (6 bases). This CDR3 contains 13 residues. CDR1 is DFQATT, CDR2 SNEGSKA, per germline (reference sequence). The V and J ends lost 8 bases and 1 base respectively, with 11 bases between them. The CDR3 DNA is TGCAGTTACCGGACAGAGAACACCGGGGAGCTGTTTTTT. This translates into CSYRTENTGELFF.